This TCR beta chain appears in the sequencing data of a study of post-analysis software for immune sequencing data. Study findings and constraints: By F measure, strong co-clustering occurred among samples prepared in the same batch. Included in a set of about 5 TRBV segments more frequent in patients than controls were TRBV5-6, TRBV5-1 and TRBV20-1.

This clonotype was detected only a few times. Its specificity is not known. CDR1 is SGHRS and CDR2 is YFSETQ in the germline V gene. CDR3 length: 14 residues. The V end lost 2 bases, the J end lost 10 bases, and 13 bases lay between the germline ends. Carried by the TCR beta cDNA libraries were unique molecular identifiers. TCRdb reprocessed the PCR reads via MiXCR and lists one record per CDR3 protein. The table records hundreds of thousands of distinct CDR3 sequences, less than 35% of them present only once. The rearrangement links TRBV5-1 to TRBJ1-6; a possible D gene is TRBD1 (5 bases). Sample: blood. The receptor's source is a girl aged 5 to 17 with multiple sclerosis. The CDR3 sequence is CASSLTQGDSPLHF. In DNA, the CDR3 is TGCGCCAGCAGCTTAACTCAGGGAGACTCACCCCTCCACTTT.